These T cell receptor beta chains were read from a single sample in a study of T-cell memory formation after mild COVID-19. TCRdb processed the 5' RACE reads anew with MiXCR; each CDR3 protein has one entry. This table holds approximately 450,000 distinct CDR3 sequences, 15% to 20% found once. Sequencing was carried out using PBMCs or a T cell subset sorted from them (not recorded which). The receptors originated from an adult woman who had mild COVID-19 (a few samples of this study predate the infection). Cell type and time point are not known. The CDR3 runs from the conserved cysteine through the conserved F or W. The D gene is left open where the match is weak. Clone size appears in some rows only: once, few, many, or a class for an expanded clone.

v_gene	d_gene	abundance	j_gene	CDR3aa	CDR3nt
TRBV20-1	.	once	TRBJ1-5	CSAGNRAPTNQPQHF	TGCAGTGCTGGAAACCGGGCCCCAACAAACCAGCCCCAGCATTTT
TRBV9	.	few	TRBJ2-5	CASSRTTKETQYF	TGTGCCAGCAGCAGGACGACAAAGGAGACCCAGTACTTC
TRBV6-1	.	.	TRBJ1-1	CASRRRQGNTEAFF	TGTGCCAGCAGGCGTAGACAAGGAAACACTGAAGCTTTCTTT
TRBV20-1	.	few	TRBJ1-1	CSAYGQMNTEAFF	TGCAGTGCTTACGGACAGATGAACACTGAAGCTTTCTTT
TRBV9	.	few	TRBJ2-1	CASSVGFYNEQFF	TGTGCCAGCAGCGTAGGATTTTACAATGAGCAGTTCTTC
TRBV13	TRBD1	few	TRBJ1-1	CASSGQGGTEAFF	TGTGCCAGCAGCGGACAGGGAGGCACTGAAGCTTTCTTT
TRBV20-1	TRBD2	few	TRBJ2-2	CSAREDGRGTGELFF	TGCAGTGCTAGAGAGGACGGGAGGGGCACCGGGGAGCTGTTTTTT
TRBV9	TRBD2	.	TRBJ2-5	CASTSGTRTSGFQETQYF	TGTGCCAGCACCAGCGGGACCCGGACTAGCGGCTTTCAAGAGACCCAGTACTTC
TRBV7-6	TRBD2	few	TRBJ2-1	CASSAHSGSSYNEQFF	TGTGCCAGCAGCGCCCATAGCGGGAGCTCCTACAATGAGCAGTTCTTC
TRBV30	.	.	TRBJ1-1	CAWSRQGDTEAFF	TGTGCCTGGAGTCGACAAGGGGACACTGAAGCTTTCTTT
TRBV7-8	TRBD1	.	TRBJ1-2	CASSLGEQGAYGYTF	TGTGCCAGCAGCTTAGGAGAGCAGGGGGCTTATGGCTACACCTTC
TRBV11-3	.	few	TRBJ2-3	CASSLGVTGSPDTQYF	TGTGCCAGCAGCTTAGGGGTGACGGGGAGCCCAGATACGCAGTATTTT
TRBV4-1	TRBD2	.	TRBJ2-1	CASSQDQASGTPVFF	TGCGCCAGCAGCCAAGATCAGGCTAGCGGGACCCCAGTGTTCTTC
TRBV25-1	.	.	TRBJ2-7	CASSEYTFYEQYF	TGTGCCAGCAGTGAATACACATTCTACGAGCAGTACTTC
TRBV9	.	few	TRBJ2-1	CASSHGVGEYNEQFF	TGTGCCAGCAGCCATGGGGTAGGGGAATACAATGAGCAGTTCTTC
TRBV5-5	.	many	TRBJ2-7	CASSLGHTSYEQYF	TGTGCCAGCAGCTTGGGGCACACTTCCTACGAGCAGTACTTC
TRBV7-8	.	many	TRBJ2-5	CASSLFVETQYF	TGTGCCAGCAGCTTATTTGTGGAGACCCAGTACTTC
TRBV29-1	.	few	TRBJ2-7	CSVSNGLYEQYF	TGCAGCGTTTCCAATGGACTATACGAGCAGTACTTC
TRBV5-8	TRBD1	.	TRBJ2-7	CASSWDRGRNYEQYF	TGTGCCAGCAGCTGGGACAGGGGGAGAAACTACGAGCAGTACTTC
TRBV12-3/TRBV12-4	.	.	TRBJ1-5	CASSSGVANQPQHF	TGTGCCAGCAGTTCCGGGGTGGCGAATCAGCCCCAGCATTTT
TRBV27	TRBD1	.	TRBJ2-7	CASSTGGSYEQYF	TGTGCCAGCAGCACAGGGGGCAGCTACGAGCAGTACTTC
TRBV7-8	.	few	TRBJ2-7	CASRAGLTYEQYF	TGTGCCAGCAGGGCCGGGCTCACCTACGAGCAGTACTTC
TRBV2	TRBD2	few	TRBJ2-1	CASRGLAGGNEQFF	TGTGCCAGCAGAGGACTAGCGGGAGGCAATGAGCAGTTCTTC
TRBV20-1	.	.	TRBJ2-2	CSAQHSIPNTGELFF	TGCAGTGCCCAACACAGCATACCGAACACCGGGGAGCTGTTTTTT
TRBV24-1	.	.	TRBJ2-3	CATSDYEYVDTQYF	TGTGCCACCAGTGATTATGAGTATGTAGATACGCAGTATTTT
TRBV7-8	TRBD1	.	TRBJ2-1	CASSSPPGQGVVYNEQFF	TGTGCCAGCAGCTCACCCCCGGGACAGGGGGTCGTCTACAATGAGCAGTTCTTC
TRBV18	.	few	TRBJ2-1	CASSPDPIGTSSYNEQFF	TGTGCCAGCTCACCAGACCCGATAGGAACGAGCTCCTACAATGAGCAGTTCTTC
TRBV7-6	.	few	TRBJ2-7	CASSFGTPDEQYF	TGTGCCAGCAGCTTTGGCACCCCGGACGAGCAGTACTTC
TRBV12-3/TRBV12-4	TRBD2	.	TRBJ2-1	CASSFRLAGGISYNEQFF	TGTGCCAGCAGTTTTCGACTAGCGGGGGGGATTTCCTACAATGAGCAGTTCTTC
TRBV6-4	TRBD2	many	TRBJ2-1	CASSDSGLDSNEQFF	TGTGCCAGCAGTGACTCGGGACTAGATAGCAATGAGCAGTTCTTC
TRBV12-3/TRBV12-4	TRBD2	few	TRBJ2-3	CASSSQFSAAGVSADTQYF	TGTGCCAGCAGTTCTCAATTCTCTGCGGCGGGAGTCTCCGCAGATACGCAGTATTTT
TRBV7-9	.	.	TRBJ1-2	CASSLSPVVDGYTF	TGTGCCAGCAGCTTAAGTCCCGTCGTTGATGGCTACACCTTC
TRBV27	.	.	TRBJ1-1	CASSLRGAGHTEAFF	TGTGCCAGCAGTTTAAGAGGGGCAGGGCACACTGAAGCTTTCTTT
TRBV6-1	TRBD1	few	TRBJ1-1	CASSSDGGTGGEAFF	TGTGCCAGCAGTTCCGACGGCGGGACAGGGGGAGAAGCTTTCTTT
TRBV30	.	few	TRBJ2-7	CAWSQSSYEQYF	TGTGCCTGGAGTCAGAGCTCCTACGAGCAGTACTTC